This T cell receptor beta chain was obtained from a study of identical twins. A universal primer site was incorporated via template switching, and the cDNA contained unique molecular identifiers. A single record per CDR3 protein comes from TCRdb applying MiXCR to the 5' RACE reads. The sample consists of 450,000 or so distinct CDR3 sequences, around 14% of them appearing once. Whole-study results and caveats: While abundant cord blood beta clonotypes carried fewer insertions, memory repertoires showed no such pattern.

The CDR3 length is 12 residues. After removal of 5 bases from V and 7 bases from J, the junction contained 5 bases not matched to a gene. In germline, CDR1 is DFQATT, CDR2 SNEGSKA (reference sequence). This clonotype was seen a handful of times. Its antigen remains unknown. This same sample was also part of a study on yellow fever vaccine responses in identical twins.

Specimen: CD4+ T cells sorted from blood. The rearrangement links TRBV20-1 to TRBJ2-7; TRBD1 agrees at 10 bases. The TCR sequence derives from a woman under 30 in good health. The CDR3 DNA follows: TGCAGTGCTGGGACAGGGGTCGGGGAGCAGTACTTC. Protein product: CSAGTGVGEQYF.